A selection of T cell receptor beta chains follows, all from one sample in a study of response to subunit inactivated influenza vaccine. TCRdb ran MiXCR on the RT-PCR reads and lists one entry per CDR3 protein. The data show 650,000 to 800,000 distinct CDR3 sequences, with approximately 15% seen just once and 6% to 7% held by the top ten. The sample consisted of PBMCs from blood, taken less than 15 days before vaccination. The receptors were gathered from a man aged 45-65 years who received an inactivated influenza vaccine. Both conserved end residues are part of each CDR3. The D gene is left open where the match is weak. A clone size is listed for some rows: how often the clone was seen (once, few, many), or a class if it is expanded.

CDR3 protein: CASSQEGGLGEQYF
CDR3 DNA: TGCGCCAGCAGCCAAGAAGGAGGTCTAGGCGAGCAGTACTTC
J gene: TRBJ2-7
clone size: NA
D gene: NA
V gene: TRBV4-3

CDR3 protein: CSARDDGKAGGQETQYF
CDR3 DNA: TGCAGTGCTAGAGATGATGGGAAAGCGGGAGGACAAGAGACCCAGTACTTC
J gene: TRBJ2-5
clone size: NA
D gene: TRBD2
V gene: TRBV20-1

CDR3 protein: CASSYREPNTEAFF
CDR3 DNA: TGCGCCAGCAGCTACCGGGAGCCGAACACTGAAGCTTTCTTT
J gene: TRBJ1-1
clone size: few
D gene: NA
V gene: TRBV5-1

CDR3 protein: CASGAGITEAFF
CDR3 DNA: TGTGCCAGCGGGGCGGGGATCACTGAAGCTTTCTTT
J gene: TRBJ1-1
clone size: few
D gene: NA
V gene: TRBV12-3/TRBV12-4

CDR3 protein: CASSIETGNTGELFF
CDR3 DNA: TGCGCCAGCAGCATCGAGACCGGAAACACCGGGGAGCTGTTTTTT
J gene: TRBJ2-2
clone size: NA
D gene: NA
V gene: TRBV5-1

CDR3 protein: CASSLDAGGGSTDTQYF
CDR3 DNA: TGCGCCAGCAGCTTGGACGCGGGCGGGGGGAGCACAGATACGCAGTATTTT
J gene: TRBJ2-3
clone size: NA
D gene: TRBD2
V gene: TRBV5-1

CDR3 protein: CSARFSVPPYEQYF
CDR3 DNA: TGCAGTGCTAGATTTTCGGTCCCTCCCTACGAGCAGTACTTC
J gene: TRBJ2-7
clone size: many
D gene: NA
V gene: TRBV20-1

CDR3 protein: CALQEDTEAFF
CDR3 DNA: TGTGCCTTACAGGAAGACACTGAAGCTTTCTTT
J gene: TRBJ1-1
clone size: NA
D gene: NA
V gene: TRBV30

CDR3 protein: CASSPGRVPSSYNEQFF
CDR3 DNA: TGTGCCAGCAGCCCTGGTCGTGTCCCGAGCTCCTACAATGAGCAGTTCTTC
J gene: TRBJ2-1
clone size: NA
D gene: NA
V gene: TRBV7-8

CDR3 protein: CASSSTGDNEQFF
CDR3 DNA: TGTGCCAGCAGCTCGACGGGGGACAATGAGCAGTTCTTC
J gene: TRBJ2-1
clone size: NA
D gene: NA
V gene: TRBV7-3

CDR3 protein: CASSQEFASGYEQYF
CDR3 DNA: TGCGCCAGCAGCCAAGAGTTTGCGAGTGGATACGAGCAGTACTTC
J gene: TRBJ2-7
clone size: few
D gene: NA
V gene: TRBV4-1

CDR3 protein: CASSSGLAGEQYF
CDR3 DNA: TGTGCCAGCAGTTCGGGACTAGCGGGAGAGCAGTACTTC
J gene: TRBJ2-7
clone size: many
D gene: TRBD2
V gene: TRBV6-6

CDR3 protein: CASSIWGGGGEQFF
CDR3 DNA: TGTGCCAGTAGTATATGGGGCGGGGGGGGTGAGCAGTTCTTC
J gene: TRBJ2-1
clone size: few
D gene: TRBD2
V gene: TRBV19

CDR3 protein: CASSFTGTEETQYF
CDR3 DNA: TGTGCCAGCAGCTTTACCGGGACAGAAGAGACCCAGTACTTC
J gene: TRBJ2-5
clone size: many
D gene: TRBD1
V gene: TRBV5-6

CDR3 protein: CASILTIDYGYTF
CDR3 DNA: TGTGCCAGCATACTCACGATAGACTATGGCTACACCTTC
J gene: TRBJ1-2
clone size: NA
D gene: NA
V gene: TRBV6-5

CDR3 protein: CSARIGSGGYNEQFF
CDR3 DNA: TGCAGTGCTAGAATTGGTAGCGGGGGCTACAATGAGCAGTTCTTC
J gene: TRBJ2-1
clone size: NA
D gene: TRBD2
V gene: TRBV20-1

CDR3 protein: CSGDHSTYNEQFF
CDR3 DNA: TGCAGCGGTGACCACTCCACCTACAATGAGCAGTTCTTC
J gene: TRBJ2-1
clone size: few
D gene: NA
V gene: TRBV29-1

CDR3 protein: CASSIIPGQGGQPQHF
CDR3 DNA: TGTGCCAGTAGCATTATTCCGGGACAGGGGGGACAGCCCCAGCATTTT
J gene: TRBJ1-5
clone size: few
D gene: TRBD1
V gene: TRBV19

CDR3 protein: CASHPNTGELFF
CDR3 DNA: TGTGCCAGCCATCCGAACACCGGGGAGCTGTTTTTT
J gene: TRBJ2-2
clone size: few
D gene: NA
V gene: TRBV12-3/TRBV12-4

CDR3 protein: CSATGVETQYF
CDR3 DNA: TGCAGTGCCACAGGGGTAGAGACCCAGTACTTC
J gene: TRBJ2-5
clone size: few
D gene: TRBD1
V gene: TRBV20-1

CDR3 protein: CASYSPGQGLETQYF
CDR3 DNA: TGTGCCAGTTACTCGCCGGGACAGGGGTTGGAGACCCAGTACTTC
J gene: TRBJ2-5
clone size: few
D gene: TRBD1
V gene: TRBV6-1

CDR3 protein: CASNPTHGTYNEQFF
CDR3 DNA: TGTGCCAGCAACCCCACACACGGCACCTACAATGAGCAGTTCTTC
J gene: TRBJ2-1
clone size: NA
D gene: NA
V gene: TRBV5-6

CDR3 protein: CASAKSYEQYF
CDR3 DNA: TGTGCCAGCGCCAAATCCTACGAGCAGTACTTC
J gene: TRBJ2-7
clone size: few
D gene: NA
V gene: TRBV28

CDR3 protein: CASSLGWGEDEQYF
CDR3 DNA: TGTGCCAGCAGTTTAGGTTGGGGGGAAGACGAGCAGTACTTC
J gene: TRBJ2-7
clone size: NA
D gene: NA
V gene: TRBV28

CDR3 protein: CATSSPGQGGGELFF
CDR3 DNA: TGTGCCACCAGCAGTCCCGGGCAGGGGGGCGGGGAGCTGTTTTTT
J gene: TRBJ2-2
clone size: NA
D gene: NA
V gene: TRBV15

CDR3 protein: CASSISGTGSYEQYF
CDR3 DNA: TGTGCCAGCTCAATCTCCGGGACAGGGTCCTACGAGCAGTACTTC
J gene: TRBJ2-7
clone size: NA
D gene: TRBD1
V gene: TRBV18

CDR3 protein: CASSEGQGLQPQHF
CDR3 DNA: TGCGCCAGCAGTGAGGGACAGGGTCTTCAGCCCCAGCATTTT
J gene: TRBJ1-5
clone size: NA
D gene: TRBD1
V gene: TRBV10-2

CDR3 protein: CASSLAGLAGTQYF
CDR3 DNA: TGTGCCAGCAGCCTAGCAGGGCTAGCTGGGACCCAGTACTTC
J gene: TRBJ2-5
clone size: NA
D gene: NA
V gene: TRBV12-3/TRBV12-4

CDR3 protein: CASRGTPGQGDNEQFF
CDR3 DNA: TGTGCCAGCAGGGGGACGCCGGGACAGGGCGACAATGAGCAGTTCTTC
J gene: TRBJ2-1
clone size: few
D gene: TRBD1
V gene: TRBV25-1

CDR3 protein: CASSPIGGGQADYEQYF
CDR3 DNA: TGTGCCAGCAGCCCAATAGGGGGCGGCCAAGCTGATTACGAGCAGTACTTC
J gene: TRBJ2-7
clone size: few
D gene: TRBD1
V gene: TRBV7-8

CDR3 protein: CASGHLNTGELFF
CDR3 DNA: TGTGCCAGTGGACATTTGAACACCGGGGAGCTGTTTTTT
J gene: TRBJ2-2
clone size: few
D gene: NA
V gene: TRBV24-1

CDR3 protein: CSARVAGTRVRSEQFF
CDR3 DNA: TGCAGTGCTAGAGTTGCCGGGACCCGAGTTCGTAGTGAGCAGTTCTTC
J gene: TRBJ2-1
clone size: NA
D gene: NA
V gene: TRBV20-1

CDR3 protein: CASSFRLTYEQYF
CDR3 DNA: TGTGCCAGCAGTTTCAGGTTGACCTACGAGCAGTACTTC
J gene: TRBJ2-7
clone size: NA
D gene: NA
V gene: TRBV6-2/TRBV6-3

CDR3 protein: CAISESASGNNEQFF
CDR3 DNA: TGTGCCATCAGTGAGTCTGCTAGCGGCAACAATGAGCAGTTCTTC
J gene: TRBJ2-1
clone size: few
D gene: TRBD2
V gene: TRBV10-3

CDR3 protein: CASSRRAESTDTQYF
CDR3 DNA: TGTGCCAGCAGTCGACGAGCCGAGAGCACAGATACGCAGTATTTT
J gene: TRBJ2-3
clone size: few
D gene: NA
V gene: TRBV6-1

CDR3 protein: CASSPIVPGLGGNEQFF
CDR3 DNA: TGTGCCAGCAGTCCGATCGTCCCGGGACTAGGGGGGAATGAGCAGTTCTTC
J gene: TRBJ2-1
clone size: NA
D gene: TRBD2
V gene: TRBV27